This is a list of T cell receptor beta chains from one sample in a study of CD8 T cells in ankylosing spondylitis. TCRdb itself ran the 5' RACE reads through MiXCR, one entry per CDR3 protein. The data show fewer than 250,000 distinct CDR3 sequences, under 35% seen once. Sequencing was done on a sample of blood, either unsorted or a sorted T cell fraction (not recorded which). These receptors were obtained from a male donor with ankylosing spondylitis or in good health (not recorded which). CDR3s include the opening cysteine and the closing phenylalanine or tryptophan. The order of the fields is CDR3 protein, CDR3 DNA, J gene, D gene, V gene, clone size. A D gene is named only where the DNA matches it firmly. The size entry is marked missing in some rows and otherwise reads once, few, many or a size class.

CDR3aa: CASGSGKNSPLHF
CDR3nt: TGTGCCAGCGGGTCAGGCAAGAATTCACCCCTCCACTTT
j_gene: TRBJ1-6
d_gene: NA
v_gene: TRBV28
abundance: NA

CDR3aa: CASSRDKHQPQHF
CDR3nt: TGTGCCAGCAGCCGGGACAAGCATCAGCCCCAGCATTTT
j_gene: TRBJ1-5
d_gene: NA
v_gene: TRBV12-3/TRBV12-4
abundance: NA

CDR3aa: CASSPTETYNEQFF
CDR3nt: TGTGCCAGCAGCCCGACAGAAACCTACAATGAGCAGTTCTTC
j_gene: TRBJ2-1
d_gene: NA
v_gene: TRBV6-1
abundance: NA

CDR3aa: CASSLGPRGDQETQYF
CDR3nt: TGTGCCAGCAGCTTAGGACCGAGGGGGGATCAAGAGACCCAGTACTTC
j_gene: TRBJ2-5
d_gene: NA
v_gene: TRBV7-9
abundance: NA

CDR3aa: CASSPGGGVETQYF
CDR3nt: TGTGCCAGCAGTCCCGGGGGAGGGGTCGAGACCCAGTACTTC
j_gene: TRBJ2-5
d_gene: TRBD2
v_gene: TRBV12-3/TRBV12-4
abundance: few

CDR3aa: CSARDPGGTGELFF
CDR3nt: TGCAGTGCTAGGGACCCGGGGGGGACCGGGGAGCTGTTTTTT
j_gene: TRBJ2-2
d_gene: TRBD2
v_gene: TRBV20-1
abundance: NA

CDR3aa: CASSKLADGDNGYTF
CDR3nt: TGCGCCAGCAGCAAACTCGCGGACGGGGATAATGGCTACACCTTC
j_gene: TRBJ1-2
d_gene: NA
v_gene: TRBV5-1
abundance: NA

CDR3aa: CASSLGLRNEQFF
CDR3nt: TGTGCCAGCAGCTTGGGACTCAGGAATGAGCAGTTCTTC
j_gene: TRBJ2-1
d_gene: NA
v_gene: TRBV5-6
abundance: few

CDR3aa: CASSTLVRDNEQFF
CDR3nt: TGTGCCAGCAGTACCCTCGTGAGGGACAATGAGCAGTTCTTC
j_gene: TRBJ2-1
d_gene: NA
v_gene: TRBV12-3/TRBV12-4
abundance: few

CDR3aa: CASSYPMTGRGDTQYF
CDR3nt: TGTGCCAGCAGCTACCCCATGACAGGCCGCGGGGATACGCAGTATTTT
j_gene: TRBJ2-3
d_gene: NA
v_gene: TRBV5-6
abundance: few

CDR3aa: CSAHSLVVWNEQFF
CDR3nt: TGCAGTGCCCACTCACTAGTAGTTTGGAATGAGCAGTTCTTC
j_gene: TRBJ2-1
d_gene: NA
v_gene: TRBV20-1
abundance: many

CDR3aa: CATSRGGRYSSTDTQYF
CDR3nt: TGTGCCACCAGCAGAGGAGGGCGGTATAGTAGCACAGATACGCAGTATTTT
j_gene: TRBJ2-3
d_gene: NA
v_gene: TRBV15
abundance: few

CDR3aa: CASSRPRGGGATEQFF
CDR3nt: TGTGCCAGCAGCCGGCCCCGGGGCGGGGGGGCCACGGAGCAGTTCTTC
j_gene: TRBJ2-1
d_gene: TRBD2
v_gene: TRBV3-1
abundance: NA

CDR3aa: CSARDVADRDGYTF
CDR3nt: TGCAGTGCTAGAGATGTGGCGGACAGGGATGGCTACACCTTC
j_gene: TRBJ1-2
d_gene: TRBD1
v_gene: TRBV20-1
abundance: few

CDR3aa: CASSRGTPRRYNEQFF
CDR3nt: TGTGCCAGCAGCCGCGGGACACCAAGACGTTACAATGAGCAGTTCTTC
j_gene: TRBJ2-1
d_gene: NA
v_gene: TRBV7-9
abundance: NA

CDR3aa: CASNQDLGTDTQYF
CDR3nt: TGTGCCAGCAATCAAGACCTGGGCACAGATACGCAGTATTTT
j_gene: TRBJ2-3
d_gene: NA
v_gene: TRBV12-3/TRBV12-4
abundance: NA

CDR3aa: CASSLALVQETQYF
CDR3nt: TGTGCCAGCAGCTTAGCGTTGGTTCAAGAGACCCAGTACTTC
j_gene: TRBJ2-5
d_gene: NA
v_gene: TRBV7-9
abundance: NA

CDR3aa: CASSVEDYGYTF
CDR3nt: TGTGCCAGCAGCGTAGAGGACTATGGCTACACCTTC
j_gene: TRBJ1-2
d_gene: NA
v_gene: TRBV9
abundance: NA

CDR3aa: CATRDSYNEQFF
CDR3nt: TGTGCCACCCGGGACTCTTACAATGAGCAGTTCTTC
j_gene: TRBJ2-1
d_gene: NA
v_gene: TRBV24-1
abundance: NA

CDR3aa: CASSQDWVRELFF
CDR3nt: TGCGCCAGCAGCCAAGATTGGGTCCGGGAGCTGTTTTTT
j_gene: TRBJ2-2
d_gene: NA
v_gene: TRBV4-1
abundance: NA

CDR3aa: CSARRGPNNEQFF
CDR3nt: TGCAGTGCTAGGCGGGGGCCGAACAATGAGCAGTTCTTC
j_gene: TRBJ2-1
d_gene: NA
v_gene: TRBV20-1
abundance: few

CDR3aa: CSVEALRDRNEQFF
CDR3nt: TGCAGCGTTGAAGCCCTCCGGGACCGCAATGAGCAGTTCTTC
j_gene: TRBJ2-1
d_gene: NA
v_gene: TRBV29-1
abundance: NA